These 7 T cell receptor beta chains came from one sample sequenced in a study of blood T cell repertoires in COVID-19. The table came from immunoSEQ multiplex PCR; TCRdb's copy has only in-frame clones and leaves some out. Of some 460,000 clones in the sample, approximately 90% were seen once. Sequencing input: peripheral blood. The receptor set was obtained from a woman in her twenties or thirties with acute or convalescent COVID-19.

The chain carries TRBV14 and TRBJ2-3; D possibly corresponds to TRBD1 (5 bases). The CDR3 runs to 15 residues. V was shortened by 0 bases and J by 5 bases, with 12 bases between the two germline ends. CDR1 and CDR2 from the germline V gene are SGHDN and FVKESK. DNA for the CDR3: TGTGCCAGCAGCCAAGATTGGGGAAGGGGAGATACGCAGTATTTT. Translation: CASSQDWGRGDTQYF.

J is TRBJ2-5 and V is TRBV5-4; a weak D match, TRBD1 (5 bases). Germline V lookup: CDR1 SGHNT, CDR2 YYREEE (reference sequence). V lost 1 base and J 4 bases, leaving 11 bases between the germline ends. The CDR3 runs to 14 residues. CDR3 protein: CASSLRQGRETQYF. CDR3 nucleotides: TGTGCCAGCAGCTTGCGTCAGGGAAGAGAGACCCAGTACTTC. The entire variable domain, with the rest obtained from reference TRBV5-4 and TRBJ2-5, is as follows: ETGVTQSPTHLIKTRGQQVTLRCSSQSGHNTVSWYQQALGQGPQFIFQYYREEENGRGNFPPRFSGLQFPNYSSELNVNALELDDSALYLCASSLRQGRETQYFGPGTRLLVL.

CDR3 protein: CASSPGEGQGDIQYF. CDR3 nucleotide sequence: TGTGCCAGCAGCCCGGGGGAGGGACAGGGGGACATTCAGTACTTC. The V and J genes are TRBV13 and TRBJ2-4, with 11 positions matching TRBD1. This CDR3 region has 15 residues. Trimming took 5 bases from V and 8 from J; bases not matched to a gene: 8. Germline CDR1 PRHDT, CDR2 FYEKMQ (reference sequence).

J is TRBJ2-7 and V is TRBV5-6; 9 bases fit TRBD1. The length of the CDR3 is 15 residues. The V gene end was trimmed by 4 bases and the J gene end by 3 bases; junction bases not matched to a gene: 8. CDR1 is SGHDT, CDR2 YYEEEE, per germline. The CDR3 sequence is CASSLTGQGIYEQYF. The DNA of the CDR3 is TGTGCCAGCAGCCTGACGGGACAGGGAATCTACGAGCAGTACTTC.

This chain joins TRBV3-1 (or the pseudogene TRBV3-2) and TRBJ1-5; TRBD1 matches 9 bases. Germline values: CDR1 LGHDT, CDR2 YNNKEL (reference sequence). Losses at the gene ends were 3 bases for V and 6 bases for J; bases not matched to a gene: 3. This CDR3 contains 14 residues. The CDR3 region has the DNA TGTGCCAGCAGCCATACAGGGGGCGGTCAGCCCCAGCATTTT. This gives the protein CASSHTGGGQPQHF.

The chain uses TRBV30 and TRBJ1-2, with TRBD1 identical over 7 bases. Germline V gene lookup returns CDR1 GTSNPN and CDR2 SVGIG (reference sequence). With 1 base clipped from V and 4 bases from J, the junction kept 3 bases outside the gene matches. This CDR3 is built from 13 residues. The CDR3 DNA follows: TGTGCCTGGAGTGGGGGACAGCTCTATGGCTACACCTTC. It translates to CAWSGGQLYGYTF.

The rearrangement uses TRBV14 and TRBJ2-5; 7 positions agree with TRBD1. J was trimmed by 2 bases and V by 3 bases; bases with no gene match: 9. CDR3 length equals 16 residues. The germline V gene encodes CDR1 SGHDN and CDR2 FVKESK. DNA for the CDR3: TGTGCCAGCAGCCAGCCATACAGGGGTTATCAAGAGACCCAGTACTTC. Its translation is CASSQPYRGYQETQYF.